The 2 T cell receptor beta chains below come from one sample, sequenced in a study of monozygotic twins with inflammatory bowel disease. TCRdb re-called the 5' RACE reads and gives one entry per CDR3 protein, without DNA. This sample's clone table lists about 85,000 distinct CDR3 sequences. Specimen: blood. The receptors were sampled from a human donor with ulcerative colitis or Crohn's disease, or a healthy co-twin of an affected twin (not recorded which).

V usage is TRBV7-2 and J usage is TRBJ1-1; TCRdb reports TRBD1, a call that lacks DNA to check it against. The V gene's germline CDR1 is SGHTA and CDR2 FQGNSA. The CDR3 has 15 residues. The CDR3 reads CASIPPSGRRREAFF.

The CDR3 sequence is CASSSQGLRQFF. The chain uses TRBV7-2 and TRBJ2-1; checking the TCRdb D call of TRBD1 is not possible without DNA. Looked up from germline, CDR1 is SGHTA and CDR2 is FQGNSA. CDR3 length equals 12 residues. The full variable domain, in which reference TRBV7-2 and TRBJ2-1 provide the parts outside the CDR3, is GAGVSQSPSNKVTEKGKDVELRCDPISGHTALYWYRQSLGQGLEFLIYFQGNSAPDKSGLPSDRFSAERTGGSVSTLTIQRTQQEDSAVYLCASSSQGLRQFFGPGTRLTVL.